Each of the 24 T cell receptor beta chains below was sequenced from the same sample in a study of blood T cell repertoires in COVID-19. Profiling relied on immunoSEQ multiplex PCR, and the TCRdb table lists in-frame clones only, not all of them. The data contain fewer than 60,000 clones, 75% to 85% of them singletons. What was sequenced was peripheral blood. These receptors were taken from a man aged 60-69 years with COVID-19, enrolled during active disease.

The V and J genes are TRBV11-2 and TRBJ2-7, with D unclear. This CDR3 comprises 11 residues. Germline V CDR1 and CDR2: SGHAT, FQNNGV. Trimming removed 4 bases from V and 4 bases from J, with 5 bases in between. For the CDR3, the DNA is TGTGCCAGCAGCTCCAGGTACGAGCAGTACTTC. Protein: CASSSRYEQYF.

This clone has a single count. The chain carries TRBV3-1 (or the pseudogene TRBV3-2) and TRBJ1-1; 9 positions agree with TRBD1. The V gene end was trimmed by 2 bases and the J gene end by 1 base; junction bases not matched to a gene: 2. This CDR3 has 15 residues. Per the germline V gene, CDR1 is LGHDT and CDR2 is YNNKEL (reference sequence). DNA of the CDR3: TGTGCCAGCAGCCAAACGGGACAGGGGAACACTGAAGCTTTCTTT. Translation: CASSQTGQGNTEAFF.

In DNA, the CDR3 is TGTGCCAGCAGCTTACCCCACAGGCTGGGGGAGACCCAGTACTTC. Protein product: CASSLPHRLGETQYF. The rearrangement links TRBV5-6 to TRBJ2-5; D possibly corresponds to TRBD1 (5 bases). The CDR3 extends over 15 amino acids. From germline, CDR1 is SGHDT and CDR2 YYEEEE. With 2 bases removed from V and 5 bases from J, the gap between germline ends came to 16 bases.

On this clone itself: Distinct nucleotide sequences in the sample also encode this CDR3. V and J are TRBV5-1 and TRBJ2-5; perhaps TRBD1 as D (6 bases). CDR3 length: 13 residues. Looked up from germline, CDR1 is SGHRS and CDR2 is YFSETQ. V was shortened by 1 base and J by 4 bases, with 8 bases between the two germline ends. The CDR3 sequence: CASSLQGRETQYF. The CDR3 coding sequence is TGCGCCAGCAGCTTGCAGGGGAGAGAGACCCAGTACTTC.

This chain joins TRBV18 and TRBJ2-3, with 8 positions matching TRBD2. The CDR3 is 16 amino acids. The germline CDR1 and CDR2 sequences are KGHSH and LQKENI. Trimming at V came to 4 bases and at J to 3 bases, leaving 9 bases not matched to a gene. Here the CDR3 DNA reads TGTGCCAGCTCACAGGGAGCGGGGGTAAGGACAGATACGCAGTATTTT. Translated, it gives CASSQGAGVRTDTQYF.

The chain employs TRBV6-6 and TRBJ2-5; tentatively, D is TRBD2 (7 bases). The ends were cut back, 0 bases at V and 5 bases at J, with 10 bases in the middle. The CDR3 runs to 14 residues. Germline CDR1 MNHNY, CDR2 SVGAGI (reference sequence). In nucleotides, the CDR3 is TGTGCCAGCAGTTACTCAGGGGGGGAGGAGACCCAGTACTTC. This encodes CASSYSGGEETQYF.

The V and J genes are TRBV5-1 and TRBJ2-1; D is possibly TRBD2 (6 bases). Trimming left V 4 bases short and J 2 bases short, with 13 bases between. There are 15 residues in the CDR3. CDR1 and CDR2 from the germline V gene are SGHRS and YFSETQ. CDR3 in DNA: TGCGCCAGCAGCCCGGGACTTACAACCTACAATGAGCAGTTCTTC. This sequence encodes CASSPGLTTYNEQFF.

The rearrangement joins TRBV6-5 to TRBJ1-5, with a possible D match to TRBD1 (6 bases). The germline CDR1 and CDR2 sequences are MNHEY and SVGAGI. Trimming took off 10 bases at V and 7 bases at J, with 14 bases between the two ends. The CDR3 spans 12 residues. CDR3 amino acids: CATQYRVQPQHF. The CDR3 DNA reads as TGTGCCACGCAATACAGGGTACAGCCCCAGCATTTT.

This clone was detected only once. The chain links TRBV11-2 to TRBJ2-3, with a tentative D call TRBD2 (7 bases). Germline V CDR1 and CDR2: SGHAT, FQNNGV. V lost 5 bases and J 0 bases, leaving 12 bases between the germline ends. CDR3 size: 15 residues. The CDR3 is CASSLRGGSTDTQYF. The CDR3 DNA sequence: TGTGCCAGCAGCCTCAGGGGAGGGAGCACAGATACGCAGTATTTT.

In this sample, this clone turned up once. The chain joins TRBV6-1 to TRBJ2-6; 8 positions match TRBD2. The V segment lost 4 bases and the J segment 3 bases; nucleotides outside the gene matches: 17. CDR3 length equals 20 residues. In germline, CDR1 is MNHNS, CDR2 SASEGT. Here the CDR3 DNA reads TGTGCCAGCAGTGTTCTTACTAGCGGCAGCAAGGGGGGTGGGGCCAACGTCCTGACTTTC. As protein: CASSVLTSGSKGGGANVLTF.

The V call is TRBV7-2, the J call TRBJ2-6; 12 nucleotides line up with TRBD2. Trimming took 5 bases from V and 2 from J; bases not matched to a gene: 7. The CDR3 is 18 residues long. The V gene's germline CDR1 is SGHTA and CDR2 FQGNSA. The CDR3 coding sequence is TGTGCCAGCAGCCTGAGGACTAGCGGGATAGCTGGGGCCAACGTCCTGACTTTC. Encoded protein: CASSLRTSGIAGANVLTF.

The chain is built from TRBV7-9 and TRBJ1-6; 8 bases map to TRBD1. The V gene's germline CDR1 is SEHNR and CDR2 FQNEAQ (reference sequence). This CDR3 has 15 residues. The J segment lost 7 bases and the V segment lost 2 bases, leaving 4 bases of the junction unmatched. This chain's CDR3 is CASSLPGQANSPLHF. The CDR3 DNA reads TGTGCCAGCAGCTTACCGGGACAGGCGAATTCACCCCTCCACTTT.

The chain recombines TRBV5-6 with TRBJ2-7, with D possibly being TRBD1 (6 bases). V lost 7 bases and J 2 bases, leaving 13 bases between the germline ends. Germline CDR1 is SGHDT and CDR2 is YYEEEE. This CDR3 spans 13 amino acids. The CDR3: CASAKTGTYEQYF. The CDR3 DNA follows: TGTGCCAGCGCCAAGACAGGAACCTACGAGCAGTACTTC.

V usage is TRBV9 and J usage is TRBJ2-7, with a possible D match to TRBD2 (6 bases). Germline values: CDR1 SGDLS, CDR2 YYNGEE. This CDR3 spans 14 amino acids. The V and J ends lost 0 bases and 6 bases respectively, with 13 bases between them. CDR3 nucleotides: TGTGCCAGCAGCGTAGGCCCTCCCGGGGGCGAGCAGTACTTC. It translates to CASSVGPPGGEQYF.

The rearrangement links TRBV27 to TRBJ1-6, with a possible D match to TRBD1 (6 bases). The length of the CDR3 is 15 residues. The V end was cut by 10 bases, the J end by 1 base, with 14 bases between. Germline V gene sequence: CDR1 MNHEY, CDR2 SMNVEV (reference sequence). The CDR3, as DNA: TGTGCCACCTCAAACAGGGAGTCCTATAATTCACCCCTCCACTTT. Translating gives CATSNRESYNSPLHF.

This chain connects TRBV12-5 to TRBJ1-1; 7 bases agree with TRBD1. Per germline, CDR1 LGHNT and CDR2 FRNRAP. The CDR3 has 13 residues. V lost 6 bases, J lost 2 bases, and 3 bases stayed unmatched. The DNA for the CDR3 is TGTGCTAGTGGCCGGGACAGTAACACTGAAGCTTTCTTT. Residues: CASGRDSNTEAFF.

This chain joins TRBV6-5 and TRBJ2-1, with 9 positions matching TRBD2. Germline assignment: CDR1 MNHEY and CDR2 SVGAGI. CDR3 length: 16 amino acids. V gave up 0 bases and J gave up 9 bases; unmatched junction bases: 9. CDR3 nucleotide sequence: TGTGCCAGCAGTTACTCGAGGGCTAGCGGGATGGGTGAGCAGTTCTTC. This translates into CASSYSRASGMGEQFF.

The J gene is TRBJ2-2, the V gene TRBV4-2, with TRBD1 matching 8 bases. V shed 1 base and J 5 bases; nucleotides not matched to a gene: 18. Germline V gene data show CDR1 as LGHNA and CDR2 as YNFKEQ. The CDR3 spans 20 residues. CDR3 loop: CASSQVGAWGGQGRTGELFF. The CDR3 DNA is TGTGCCAGCAGCCAAGTAGGGGCTTGGGGCGGACAGGGTAGAACCGGGGAGCTGTTTTTT.

The V call is TRBV7-3, the J call TRBJ2-1, with 13 bases identical to TRBD2. Germline V gene data show CDR1 as SGHTA and CDR2 as FQGTGA. The CDR3 contains 15 residues. The junction had 5 bases not matched to a gene; V was cut back by 5 bases and J by 7 bases. CDR3 protein: CASSPTSGGANEQFF. The CDR3 nucleotides are TGTGCCAGCAGCCCTACTAGCGGGGGGGCGAATGAGCAGTTCTTC.

This clone was picked up one time. The chain is built from TRBV5-4 and TRBJ2-7; 8 bases map to TRBD1. The CDR3 has 15 amino acids. Germline V gene data show CDR1 as SGHNT and CDR2 as YYREEE (reference sequence). V lost 4 bases to trimming and J lost 2 bases; unmatched junction nucleotides: 8. The CDR3 here is CASSGQGAPAYEQYF. For the CDR3, the DNA is TGTGCCAGCAGCGGGCAGGGGGCTCCCGCCTACGAGCAGTACTTC. The full variable domain, its missing parts supplied by reference TRBV5-4 and TRBJ2-7, is ETGVTQSPTHLIKTRGQQVTLRCSSQSGHNTVSWYQQALGQGPQFIFQYYREEENGRGNFPPRFSGLQFPNYSSELNVNALELDDSALYLCASSGQGAPAYEQYFGPGTRLTVT.

The chain carries TRBV6-6 and TRBJ2-1; 11 nucleotides agree with TRBD2. The CDR3 has 16 residues. The germline gives CDR1 MNHNY, CDR2 SVGAGI (reference sequence). Trimming cost V 2 bases and J 5 bases; bases outside gene matches: 5. The CDR3 here is CASSYPLAGGHNEQFF. The CDR3 DNA is TGTGCCAGCAGTTACCCCCTAGCGGGAGGCCACAATGAGCAGTTCTTC.

The chain combines TRBV16 with TRBJ2-7, with D unresolved. Trimming cost V 4 bases and J 1 base, with 8 bases left between them. The germline gives CDR1 KGHSY, CDR2 FQNENV. The CDR3 is made up of 13 amino acids. CDR3 sequence: CASSLTGSYEQYF. The DNA of the CDR3 is TGTGCCAGCAGCCTAACGGGTTCCTACGAGCAGTACTTC.

V usage is TRBV5-5 and J usage is TRBJ2-5, with D possibly matching TRBD2 (5 bases). V was cut by 2 bases and J by 4 bases, with 15 bases left in between. Germline V gene lookup returns CDR1 SGHKS and CDR2 YYEKEE (reference sequence). The CDR3 is made up of 15 amino acids. For the CDR3, the DNA is TGTGCCAGCAGCTTAGGACTGGAGAGGGTAGAGACCCAGTACTTC. Translation: CASSLGLERVETQYF. Drawing the rest from reference TRBV5-5 and TRBJ2-5, the complete variable domain is DAGVTQSPTHLIKTRGQQVTLRCSPISGHKSVSWYQQVLGQGPQFIFQYYEKEERGRGNFPDRFSARQFPNYSSELNVNALLLGDSALYLCASSLGLERVETQYFGPGTRLLVL.

The rearrangement links TRBV2 to TRBJ1-5, with 7 bases fitting TRBD1. The CDR3 extends over 14 amino acids. CDR1 and CDR2 (germline): SNHLY, FYNNEI. Trimming took 8 bases from V and 4 from J; bases not matched to a gene: 8. The DNA for the CDR3 is TGTGCCAGCGGGGGAAGGGGGCGTAATCAGCCCCAGCATTTT. Its protein is CASGGRGRNQPQHF.